The next 23 T cell receptor beta chains were all read from a single sample in a study of cytomegalovirus exposure and HLA in healthy donors. The PCR used 60 Vbeta and 13 Jbeta primers. Profiled with immunoSEQ multiplex PCR; TCRdb holds only in-frame clones, not every one. The sample has fewer than 70,000 clones, and its top ten clones hold around 3.6%. The sequenced sample was PBMCs. The receptors shown here come from a young woman in good health and CMV-seronegative.

This sequence joins TRBV5-6 and TRBJ1-1, with TRBD1 as a possible D gene (5 bases). The CDR3 spans 15 residues. Germline V gene data show CDR1 as SGHDT and CDR2 as YYEEEE. V was shortened by 4 bases and J by 4 bases, with 17 bases between the two germline ends. The CDR3: CASSPIGALSTEAFF. The CDR3 DNA reads TGTGCCAGCAGCCCCATTGGGGCACTAAGCACTGAAGCTTTCTTT.

This rearrangement joins TRBV2 to TRBJ1-3, with D maybe TRBD1 (6 bases). V dropped 6 bases and J dropped 3 bases, with 18 bases sitting between them. CDR1 and CDR2 (germline): SNHLY, FYNNEI. The length of the CDR3 is 16 residues. CDR3 sequence (DNA): TGTGCCAGCAGATCCCTGGGGGCCTTCTATGGAAACACCATATATTTT. Translating gives CASRSLGAFYGNTIYF.

This chain uses TRBV18 with TRBJ2-5; tentative D call: TRBD1 (5 bases). V was clipped by 3 bases and J by 5 bases, with 13 bases between them. The length of the CDR3 is 14 residues. The germline CDR1 and CDR2 sequences are KGHSH and LQKENI. DNA for the CDR3: TGTGCCAGCTCACCCACAGGTCCCCGGGAGACCCAGTACTTC. This sequence encodes CASSPTGPRETQYF.

With regard to this clone: A junction boundary mismatches the germline segment, possibly from a read error. This sequence joins TRBV30 and TRBJ1-1, with D maybe TRBD1 (6 bases). CDR1 and CDR2 from the germline V gene are GTSNPN and SVGIG (reference sequence). CDR3 length: 15 residues. CDR3 nucleotide sequence: TGTGCCGGGAGTGCGTTACAGGGCCCCAGCACTGAAGCTTTCTTT. Translated: CAGSALQGPSTEAFF.

The rearrangement uses TRBV5-1 and TRBJ2-5, with 7 bases identical to TRBD1. V lost 0 bases and J lost 0; bases outside the gene matches: 2. This CDR3 has 15 residues. Germline V gene lookup returns CDR1 SGHRS and CDR2 YFSETQ. The CDR3 loop reads CASSLGDRDQETQYF. In DNA, the CDR3 is TGCGCCAGCAGCTTGGGAGACAGGGACCAAGAGACCCAGTACTTC.

The gene calls are TRBV15 and TRBJ1-1, with D maybe TRBD1 (5 bases). V lost 3 bases and J lost 6, with 14 bases in between. Germline V gene data show CDR1 as LNHNV and CDR2 as YYDKDF (reference sequence). The CDR3 extends over 14 amino acids. CDR3 sequence reads: CATSRDRGVPEAFF. In DNA, the CDR3 is TGTGCCACCAGCAGGGATCGGGGGGTCCCTGAAGCTTTCTTT.

The rearrangement uses TRBV5-4 and TRBJ1-2, with D tentatively TRBD1 (5 bases). CDR3 size: 14 residues. Germline-derived CDR1 and CDR2 are SGHNT and YYREEE (reference sequence). Trimming stripped 4 bases from V and 4 bases from J, with 14 bases between. The CDR3 DNA follows: TGTGCCAGCAGCGTTGGGGGGAGCCCCTATGGCTACACCTTC. Its protein is CASSVGGSPYGYTF.

V and J are TRBV6-1 and TRBJ1-6, with TRBD1 as a possible D gene (5 bases). Germline lookup yields CDR1 MNHNS and CDR2 SASEGT. With 2 bases removed from V and 4 bases from J, the gap between germline ends came to 15 bases. The CDR3 has 17 residues. CDR3 residues: CASSEQAGGGYNSPLHF. In DNA, the CDR3 is TGTGCCAGCAGTGAACAGGCTGGCGGGGGTTATAATTCACCCCTCCACTTT.

The rearrangement uses TRBV9 and TRBJ2-7; 9 bases are a match to TRBD1. The CDR3 covers 15 residues. Germline values: CDR1 SGDLS, CDR2 YYNGEE. V dropped 3 bases and J dropped 4; count of bases not matched to a gene: 8. The DNA for the CDR3 is TGTGCCAGCAGCGCCACCGGGACAGGGCCATACGAGCAGTACTTC. Translation gives CASSATGTGPYEQYF.

The rearrangement uses TRBV28 and TRBJ2-7; 12 nucleotides match TRBD2. The CDR3 spans 16 residues. Per germline, CDR1 MDHEN and CDR2 SYDVKM. Losses at the gene ends were 6 bases for V and 1 base for J; bases not matched to a gene: 7. In DNA form, the CDR3 reads TGTGCCAGCAGCTCAACCGGACTAGCGGGGTCCTACGAGCAGTACTTC. Protein sequence: CASSSTGLAGSYEQYF.

Its frequency marks this clone as medium-sized. The chain joins TRBV7-2 to TRBJ2-7; the D gene is possibly TRBD2 (5 bases). In germline, CDR1 is SGHTA, CDR2 FQGNSA. V lost 2 bases and J lost 3, with 11 bases in between. This CDR3 is built from 14 residues. CDR3 region: CASSLSPGVYEQYF. CDR3 in DNA: TGTGCCAGCAGCTTAAGCCCCGGGGTCTACGAGCAGTACTTC. The entire variable domain, with the rest obtained from reference TRBV7-2 and TRBJ2-7, is as follows: GAGVSQSPSNKVTEKGKDVELRCDPISGHTALYWYRQSLGQGLEFLIYFQGNSAPDKSGLPSDRFSAERTGGSVSTLTIQRTQQEDSAVYLCASSLSPGVYEQYFGPGTRLTVT.

CDR3 residues: CASSYSGGAFEAFF. The CDR3, as DNA: TGTGCCAGCAGTTACTCAGGTGGAGCCTTTGAAGCTTTCTTT. This chain joins TRBV6-5 and TRBJ1-1; D unclear. Germline assignment: CDR1 MNHEY and CDR2 SVGAGI. The V end lost 0 bases, the J end lost 7 bases, and 12 bases lay between the germline ends. CDR3 size: 14 residues.

V gene TRBV6-1 combines with J gene TRBJ1-1, with TRBD1 identical over 7 bases. From germline, CDR1 is MNHNS and CDR2 SASEGT. This CDR3 has 16 residues. Trimming took 8 bases from V and 0 from J; bases not matched to a gene: 12. CDR3 DNA sequence: TGTGCCAGCGGTGGAGGGACAGCGCGGATGAACACTGAAGCTTTCTTT. It codes for CASGGGTARMNTEAFF.

The rearrangement uses TRBV30 and TRBJ2-7; the D gene is possibly TRBD2 (6 bases). The CDR3 spans 16 residues. From germline, CDR1 is GTSNPN and CDR2 SVGIG (reference sequence). Trimming pared 0 bases from V and 5 bases from J, leaving 20 bases between. Written as DNA, the CDR3 is TGTGCCTGGAGTGTCCCAGTGGGCGGGACCCCCAACGAGCAGTACTTC. Amino acid sequence: CAWSVPVGGTPNEQYF.

This chain joins TRBV30 and TRBJ2-7, with 8 positions matching TRBD1. The CDR3 runs to 14 residues. Germline values: CDR1 GTSNPN, CDR2 SVGIG (reference sequence). V dropped 3 bases and J dropped 2; count of bases not matched to a gene: 6. The CDR3 coding sequence is TGTGCCTGGAGGACAGGGGCAACCGCCTACGAGCAGTACTTC. This encodes CAWRTGATAYEQYF.

The chain uses TRBV4-1 and TRBJ2-5, with 7 bases matching TRBD2. Looked up from germline, CDR1 is MGHRA and CDR2 is YSYEKL. V lost 4 bases to trimming and J lost 3 bases; unmatched junction nucleotides: 8. This CDR3 comprises 15 residues. The CDR3, as DNA: TGCGCCAGCAGCCCCTCAGATCTAGCGGAAGAGACCCAGTACTTC. Residues: CASSPSDLAEETQYF.

The chain couples TRBV7-9 to TRBJ2-2; D gene unclear. Trimming pared 5 bases from V and 4 bases from J, leaving 14 bases between. CDR3 length: 15 residues. Germline loops: CDR1 SEHNR, CDR2 FQNEAQ (reference sequence). The CDR3 DNA sequence: TGTGCCAGCAGCCCTTTTGAGATCGGCACCGGGGAGCTGTTTTTT. Protein: CASSPFEIGTGELFF. Full variable domain (remainder filled in from reference TRBV7-9 and TRBJ2-2): DTGVSQNPRHKITKRGQNVTFRCDPISEHNRLYWYRQTLGQGPEFLTYFQNEAQLEKSRLLSDRFSAERPKGSFSTLEIQRTEQGDSAMYLCASSPFEIGTGELFFGEGSRLTVL.

V and J are TRBV19 and TRBJ1-2; 7 bases align to TRBD1. Germline CDR1 reads LNHDA; CDR2 reads SQIVND (reference sequence). The J segment lost 6 bases and the V segment lost 1 base, leaving 5 bases of the junction unmatched. The CDR3 consists of 14 residues. The chain's CDR3 is CASSIAGGVHGYTF. CDR3 in DNA: TGTGCCAGTAGTATAGCAGGGGGAGTTCATGGCTACACCTTC.

This sequence joins TRBV5-1 and TRBJ1-1; D might be TRBD1 (6 bases). Germline assignment: CDR1 SGHRS and CDR2 YFSETQ. Trimming shortened V by 4 bases and J by 1 base, and 11 bases separated the two germline ends. The CDR3 contains 14 residues. CDR3 sequence reads: CASSQSQGNTEAFF. For the CDR3, the DNA is TGCGCCAGCAGCCAGTCACAGGGGAACACTGAAGCTTTCTTT.

The chain links TRBV18 to TRBJ2-7; 8 bases are a match to TRBD1. Unmatched junction bases numbered 10, after V lost 0 bases and J lost 9 bases. The length of the CDR3 is 15 residues. Germline V gives CDR1 KGHSH, CDR2 LQKENI. CDR3 in DNA: TGTGCCAGCTCACCACCTGAGGGACAGGCTGGCCGGCAGTACTTC. This sequence encodes CASSPPEGQAGRQYF.

The rearrangement links TRBV6-1 to TRBJ1-2, with TRBD1 matching 8 bases. CDR3 length: 14 residues. V was pared by 3 bases and J by 6 bases, with 6 bases of the junction left unmatched. The germline V gene encodes CDR1 MNHNS and CDR2 SASEGT. This chain's CDR3 is CASSDDRGINGYTF. DNA of the CDR3: TGTGCCAGCAGTGACGACAGGGGCATTAATGGCTACACCTTC.

The V gene is TRBV5-1, the J gene TRBJ2-2, with D possibly TRBD2 on 5 matching bases. Trimming stripped 6 bases from V and 3 bases from J, with 12 bases between. CDR3 length: 14 residues. The germline V gene has CDR1 SGHRS and CDR2 YFSETQ. The DNA of the CDR3 is TGCGCCAGCACTCCCGGGGTTGACACCGGGGAGCTGTTTTTT. Amino acid sequence: CASTPGVDTGELFF.

The chain uses TRBV15 and TRBJ2-5, with a weak D call TRBD2 (6 bases). Between the trimmed V and J ends, which lost 5 bases and 5 bases, there was a span of 15 bases. The CDR3 contains 14 residues. From germline, CDR1 is LNHNV and CDR2 YYDKDF (reference sequence). Here the CDR3 DNA reads TGTGCCACCAGCGTGACCGGGAGTGGGGAGACCCAGTACTTC. Translation gives CATSVTGSGETQYF.